This T cell receptor beta chain is drawn from a study of response to subunit inactivated influenza vaccine. TCRdb redid the calling of the RT-PCR reads with MiXCR, one entry per CDR3 protein. Among around 190,000 distinct CDR3 sequences listed, around an eighth were seen once. The receptor was derived from a man between 45 and 60 years old who received an inactivated influenza vaccine. The material sequenced was CD8+ T cells sorted from PBMCs, taken about 5 days after vaccination.

CDR3 region: CASSETAGRSNEQFF. CDR3 coding DNA: TGTGCCAGCAGTGAAACGGCAGGACGATCGAATGAGCAGTTCTTC. The chain has TRBV2 and TRBJ2-1, with D unresolved. Germline V gene sequence: CDR1 SNHLY, CDR2 FYNNEI. This CDR3 spans 15 amino acids. The V gene lost 2 bases and the J gene lost 7 bases, with 15 bases spanning the gap.